This T cell receptor (beta chain) was identified during a study of T cell repertoires in cytomegalovirus infection. Study information: It was recently identified HLA-C-restricted and well-studied HLA-B-restricted CMV epitopes that the study used. Matching HLA type, along with CMV infection, was indicated by public TCR beta signatures. The study, taken as a whole, reports: Based on cumulative public TCR beta family frequency, carriers of CMV plus the relevant HLA were identified. Ex vivo, HLA-C-restricted CMV-specific TCR beta clonotypes prevailed over the rest of the response.

About this clonotype: Its antigen is not identified.

TCRdb re-derived calls from the reads in MiXCR, one entry per CDR3 protein. This repertoire shows roughly 860,000 distinct CDR3 sequences, 32% found once; its top ten account for 12%. The CDR3 loop spans 15 amino acids. Trimming took off 0 bases at V and 3 bases at J, with 12 bases between the two ends. Germline V gene sequence: CDR1 SGHRS, CDR2 YFSETQ. The TCR originated in a human donor in good health (CMV status not recorded). Some clones in this sample may be carry-over from other donors' samples. This sample comprised cultured CD8+ T cells from PBMCs, obtained from culture after CMV antigen stimulation. The J gene is TRBJ2-5, the V gene TRBV5-1; D may be TRBD1 (6 bases). In DNA form, the CDR3 reads TGCGCCAGCAGCTTGGGATCACGGACAGAAGAGACCCAGTACTTC. Its translation: CASSLGSRTEETQYF.